The TCR beta chain under discussion was sequenced for a study of regulatory T cells in long-lasting Graves disease. About the study: It was over 5 years of antithyroid drugs, with positive TSH receptor antibodies, that meant persistent Graves' disease. Study-wide points: The study found TRBV28, TRBJ1-2 and TRBJ2-5 favored in persistent disease. Persistent Graves' patients showed a TCR diversity that was lower than that of newly diagnosed ones.

V lost 4 bases, J lost 7 bases, and 14 bases stayed unmatched. The length of the CDR3 is 16 residues. The germline CDR1 and CDR2 sequences are SGHTA and FQGNSA. The time point was: persistent/refractory GD, antithyroid drugs over 5 years with positive TRAb. Preparation of the TCR library used RNA extracted from PBMCs. The collection involved drawing approximately 9 milliliters of peripheral blood into EDTA tubes. Through Arm-PCR of CDR3 regions and iRepertoire HTBI primers, TCR beta libraries were built. TCRdb used MiXCR to reprocess the multiplex PCR reads, holding one entry per CDR3 protein. The table has hundreds of thousands of distinct CDR3 sequences, about 20% seen once. A remark on this clonotype: Its specificity is not known.

The TCR was taken from a female donor with Graves disease. V is TRBV7-2 and J is TRBJ2-5; 8 bases align to TRBD2. Source: peripheral blood mononuclear cells (PBMCs), taken when the disease was refractory, from a patient treated with antithyroid drugs. The CDR3 here is CASSSAFLGLGRTQYF. The CDR3, as DNA: TGTGCCAGCAGCTCAGCGTTCTTGGGACTAGGACGGACCCAGTACTTC.